The 2 T cell receptor beta chains in this list originate from one sample, sequenced in a study of blood T cell repertoires in COVID-19. Using immunoSEQ multiplex PCR, the repertoire was profiled, and TCRdb retains in-frame clones only, with some absent. The table records 210,000 or so clones, around 80% of them present only once. Sequenced sample: peripheral blood. The receptors derive from a woman older than 75 with active or convalescent COVID-19.

Only one count was recorded for this clone. Written as DNA, the CDR3 is TGTGCCAGCAGTTTCGCGGACAGGGTTAATGAAAAACTGTTTTTT. Protein: CASSFADRVNEKLFF. The chain links TRBV28 to TRBJ1-4; 8 nucleotides align to TRBD1. The CDR3 contains 15 residues. V shed 3 bases, J shed 4 bases, and the junction held 4 bases outside the gene matches. Germline V lookup: CDR1 MDHEN, CDR2 SYDVKM. The variable domain in full, with the rest retrieved from reference TRBV28 and TRBJ1-4, is DVKVTQSSRYLVKRTGEKVFLECVQDMDHENMFWYRQDPGLGLRLIYFSYDVKMKEKGDIPEGYSVSREKKERFSLILESASTNQTSMYLCASSFADRVNEKLFFGSGTQLSVL.

This clone has only one observation. This chain uses TRBV6-1 with TRBJ1-5; TRBD1 aligns across 8 bases. V lost 2 bases and J lost 3; bases outside the gene matches: 3. CDR1 MNHNS and CDR2 SASEGT come from the germline V gene. This CDR3 contains 15 residues. CDR3 sequence reads: CASSEWGQANQPQHF. CDR3 nucleotides: TGTGCCAGCAGTGAATGGGGACAGGCCAATCAGCCCCAGCATTTT.